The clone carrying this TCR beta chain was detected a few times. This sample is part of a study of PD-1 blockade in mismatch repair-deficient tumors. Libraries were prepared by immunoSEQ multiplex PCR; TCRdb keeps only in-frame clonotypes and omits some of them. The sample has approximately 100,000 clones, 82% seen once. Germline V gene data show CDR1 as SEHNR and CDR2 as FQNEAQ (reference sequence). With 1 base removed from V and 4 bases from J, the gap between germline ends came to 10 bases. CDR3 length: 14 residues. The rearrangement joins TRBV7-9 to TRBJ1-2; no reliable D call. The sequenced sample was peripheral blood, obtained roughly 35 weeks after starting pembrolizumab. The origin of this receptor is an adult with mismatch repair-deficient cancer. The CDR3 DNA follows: TGTGCCAGCAGCTTAGTGGACGGAATCTATGGCTACACCTTC. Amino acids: CASSLVDGIYGYTF. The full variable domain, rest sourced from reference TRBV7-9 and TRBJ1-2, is DTGVSQNPRHKITKRGQNVTFRCDPISEHNRLYWYRQTLGQGPEFLTYFQNEAQLEKSRLLSDRFSAERPKGSFSTLEIQRTEQGDSAMYLCASSLVDGIYGYTFGSGTRLTVV.